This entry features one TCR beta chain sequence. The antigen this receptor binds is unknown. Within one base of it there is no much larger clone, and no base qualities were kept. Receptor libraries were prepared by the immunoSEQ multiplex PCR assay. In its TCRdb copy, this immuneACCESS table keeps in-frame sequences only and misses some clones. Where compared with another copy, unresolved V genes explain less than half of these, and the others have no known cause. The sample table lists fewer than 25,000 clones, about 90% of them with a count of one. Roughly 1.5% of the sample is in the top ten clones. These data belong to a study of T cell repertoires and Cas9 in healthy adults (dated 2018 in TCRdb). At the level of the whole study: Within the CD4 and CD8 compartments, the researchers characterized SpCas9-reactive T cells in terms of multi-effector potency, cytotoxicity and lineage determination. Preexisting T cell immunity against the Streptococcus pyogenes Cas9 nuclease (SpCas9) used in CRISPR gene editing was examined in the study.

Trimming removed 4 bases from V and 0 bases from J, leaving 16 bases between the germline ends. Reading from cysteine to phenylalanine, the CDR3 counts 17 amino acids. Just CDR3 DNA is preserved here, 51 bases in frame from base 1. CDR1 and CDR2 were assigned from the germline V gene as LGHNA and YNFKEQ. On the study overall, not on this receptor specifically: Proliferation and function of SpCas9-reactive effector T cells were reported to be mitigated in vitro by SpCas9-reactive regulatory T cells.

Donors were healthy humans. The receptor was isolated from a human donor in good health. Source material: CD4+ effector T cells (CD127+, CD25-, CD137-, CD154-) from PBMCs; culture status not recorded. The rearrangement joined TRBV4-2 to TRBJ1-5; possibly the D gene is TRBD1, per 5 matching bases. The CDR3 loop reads CASSPNAGPDSNQPQHF. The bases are TGTGCCAGCAGCCCGAACGCGGGGCCCGATAGCAATCAGCCCCAGCATTTT.